The sequence of this TCR beta chain was determined in a study of CD8+CD57+ T cells in acquired aplastic anemia (dated 2018 in TCRdb). For the wider study: DNA extracted from sorted CD4+ and CD8+ cells had a mean of approximately 3.5 ug, with a range of about 0.19 to 27.4 ug. A CD8+CD57+ expansion meant a frequency higher than the mean frequency seen in healthy subjects. Findings and caveats that apply to the study as a whole: CD8+ Simpson's diversity did not differ significantly between patients and healthy controls (P=0.060). Some 27 CD8+ CDR3 sequences were found in both patients and controls but appeared to be highly expressed in patients and within the immunodominant clones of the patients.

With respect to this clonotype: Its specific antigen is unknown. Within one base of it there is no much larger clone, and no base qualities were kept.

TCR beta VDJ combination and CDR3 sequence profiling used genomic DNA as the template. An Illumina HiSeq 2000 was the platform used for TCR repertoire sequencing. On the authors' methods: TRBV/TRBJ rearrangement plots, CDR3 size and DJ length profiles, and Simpson's diversity index were used to evaluate the repertoires. The most abundant DNA sequence in the deep sequencing data was defined as the immunodominant clone. CDR3 amino acid sequences were screened for sharing across subjects and were compared with published repertoires and the VDJdb database. The raw public reads went through TCRdb reprocessing: fastp at Q25, MiXCR clone calling, in-frame beta chains kept. Each record represents a unique CDR3 protein, reported with the most common genes and DNA among its rows. The V and J calls reflect TCRdb's pipeline rather than the authors' work. This sample gives some 160,000 distinct CDR3 sequences in total; around 48% of them show up just once. Clones ranked in the top ten supply approximately 3% of the sample.

The CDR3, cysteine through phenylalanine, is 13 amino acids long. Only the CDR3 DNA is retained, 39 bases long and in frame from the first base. CDR1 and CDR2, per the germline V gene (reference sequence), are MNHEY and SMNVEV. Germline trimming amounts to 3 bases on V and 7 bases on J, with 5 as the count of junction bases outside the gene matches. Patients chosen for sequencing had shown expansion of CD8+CD57+ cells by flow cytometry. All patients had severe acquired aplastic anemia diagnosed by International Study of Aplastic Anemia and Agranulocytosis and Camitta criteria. No patient had received any therapy when blood was sampled. The study deep-sequenced TCR repertoires of sorted CD4+ and CD8+ blood T cells from severe aplastic anemia patients and healthy subjects. In the USA, patient enrollment took place under clinicaltrials.gov protocols 00001620, 01623167, 00001397, 00071045, 00081523 and 00961064. Ficoll-Paque density gradient centrifugation was used to isolate peripheral blood mononuclear cells. Before DNA was extracted, CD4+ and CD8+ T cells were sorted using either FACS or magnetic beads.

The sample taken for sequencing was sorted CD4+, CD8+, or CD8+CD57+ T cells (not recorded which) from PBMCs. The chain is assembled from TRBV27 and TRBJ1-2, and TRBD1 aligns with 7 junction nucleotides. The TCR comes from a human donor with aplastic anemia. The sequenced DNA is TGTGCCAGCAGTTTTTCGACAGGGCTTGGCTACACCTTC. This gives the protein CASSFSTGLGYTF.